This T cell receptor beta chain emerged from a study of regulatory T cells in long-lasting Graves disease (dated by TCRdb to the early 2020s). Notes on the research overall: Newly diagnosed Graves' disease patients had taken antithyroid drugs for less than 3 months. Peripheral blood TCR sequencing and RNA sequencing compared persistent Graves' disease patients with newly diagnosed Graves' disease patients. The study took place in China and was registered as a clinical trial. TCR sequencing covered around 13 persistent and roughly 20 newly diagnosed Graves' disease patients, 33 samples in total.

The library came from multiplex PCR. TCRdb records Illumina HiSeq 4000 as the sequencer. To build TCR beta libraries, CDR3 regions were amplified by Arm-PCR using iRepertoire HTBI primers. Before sequencing, the PCR products went through gel purification. On the study's bioinformatics: Gene usage analysis of CDR3 amino acid clonotypes used the approximately 62 TRBV and around 14 TRBJ segments found across samples. COPE and FqMerger were used to merge the filtered high-quality paired reads into contigs. Contigs were aligned with BLAST to IMGT TRBV, TRBD and TRBJ reference genes, and CDR3 was defined per IMGT. Clonotypes above 0.1% frequency were classified as highly expanded clones. Shannon entropy was used to measure repertoire diversity, and the Gini coefficient was used to measure V-J evenness. Public clonotypes were defined as clonotypes shared by more than one individual. Starting from the raw public reads, TCRdb applied fastp trimming at Q25, assembled clones with MiXCR and retained in-frame beta chains. Each CDR3 protein appears once, grouped with its most common genes and DNA. V and J calls and clone size were set by TCRdb, not the authors. The sample profile shows hundreds of thousands of distinct CDR3 sequences; approximately 15% of them were found once. The top ten constitute under 20% of the sample.

A word on this clonotype: Its antigen specificity is not known. Nothing much larger sits one base from this clone, and base qualities are not available.

Taken with the paper, the label for time point translates to: newly diagnosed GD, antithyroid drugs for less than 3 months. For both TCR sequencing and RNA sequencing, RNA was extracted from PBMCs in TRIzol. The diagnosis of Graves' disease was made according to American Thyroid Association guidelines. Patients for the study were recruited at an endocrinology department in Xi'an, China. Each patient gave about 8.1 milliliters of peripheral blood, collected in an EDTA anticoagulant tube. Ficoll Paque Plus density gradient separation was used to isolate PBMCs, and no further T cell sorting was done. An Agilent 2100 Bioanalyzer and agarose gel were used to assess RNA quality, and a NanoDrop 2000 was used to measure RNA concentration. For CDR1 and CDR2, the germline V gene (reference sequence) lists DFQATT and SNEGSKA. V drops 0 bases and J drops 1 base, leaving 12 bases in between. The cysteine opens and the phenylalanine closes a CDR3 of 16 amino acids. Just the 48-base CDR3 DNA is kept, in frame starting at base 1.

Study-wide findings and limitations: Persistent disease showed preferential use of TRBV28, TRBJ1-2 and TRBJ2-5, whereas newly diagnosed disease favored TRBV20-1 and TRBJ2-1. The study examined only peripheral blood because the primary lesion, thyroid tissue, could not be accessed. Sequencing and analysis were limited to the TCR beta chain. Persistent Graves' disease patients showed lower TCR Shannon entropy and fewer highly expanded clones than newly diagnosed patients, suggesting clonal expansion. As a limitation, the authors acknowledged that the small sample size may reduce accuracy. Persistent patients shared more public clonotypes among themselves (under 3,000) than newly diagnosed patients did (about 1,000).

This sample was shared with a second study, whose subject was T cells in Graves' hyperthyroidism and ophthalmopathy. That second report states: Stable Graves' hyperthyroidism was defined as no progression to ophthalmopathy during 18 months of follow-up. Hyperthyroidism patients were newly diagnosed, had a disease duration of under 2 months, and were aged 18 to 65 years. The study excluded patients with uncontrolled infections, other autoimmune diseases, pregnancy or lactation. Diagnoses were based on clinical symptoms, serum thyroxine and TRAb, thyroid ultrasound and orbital computed tomography. For the first round of RT-PCR on the TCR CDR3, the HTBI primer set was used together with the Qiagen OneStep RT-PCR kit. Most expanded thyroid clonotypes (frequency above 0.001) were also detected in blood, suggesting blood repertoires may reflect thyroid immune responses. A 13 V-J signature model separated ophthalmopathy from stable hyperthyroidism, with about 88% sensitivity and 81.08% specificity in cross-validation and 80%/75% in testing. In validation, progression to ophthalmopathy was predicted by the model with 65% to 71% sensitivity and under 85% specificity, a median of around 6.5 months before onset. TCR V-J signatures able to tell the groups apart were searched for in a discovery cohort of some 97 patients, of whom approximately 40 had Graves' ophthalmopathy and roughly 58 had stable Graves' hyperthyroidism. An independent validation cohort of around 19 hyperthyroidism patients and over 15 patients who later progressed to ophthalmopathy tested prospective prediction of ophthalmopathy. The 100 discovery patients were randomly split 7:3 into training and test sets. In addition, the study compared T-cell repertoires in thyroid tissue and in blood from a handful of Graves' hyperthyroidism patients. After blood sampling, hyperthyroidism patients were treated with methimazole at a starting dose of 30 mg daily, and ophthalmopathy patients were treated with high-dose intravenous methylprednisolone. Libraries were constructed in a second round of multiplex PCR, after which size selection and purification were carried out. Paired-end sequencing of the libraries was performed with 100 bp reads on an Illumina HiSeq2000. Raw data were processed with SOAPnuke, discarding reads with adapters, uncalled bases, mean Phred below 15, or no exact constant-primer or identifier match. COPE v1.2.5 was used to merge the high-quality paired reads, and each unique nucleotide sequence was defined as a clonotype. MiTCR v1.1 was used to align clonotypes to the IMGT TRBV, TRBD and TRBJ reference segments. The analysis included only V-J combinations with a frequency above 0.0001, which together covered 99% to 99.2% of the repertoires. The TCS score was defined as F50 (clonal expansion) divided by E x V (chaos), with BLOSUM62-based TCRdist calculated between CDR3 peptides within each V-J. Welch's t-statistics and random forest reduced fewer than 600 V-J features to about 13, which were used in a naive Bayes classifier (R e1071). Sample size was not statistically predetermined, and investigators were not blinded to group allocation. The paper describes TCR Vbeta CDR3 sequencing of 120 to 150 peripheral blood samples, made up of roughly 40 ophthalmopathy patients, over 70 hyperthyroidism patients and around 17 progressor patients.

This chain joins TRBV20-1 to TRBJ2-2, with TRBD2 perhaps the D gene, on 6 matching bases. This TCR came from a woman aged 25 to 39 with Graves disease. Donor details come from another sample of the same person, matched by shared clones. Sequences were derived from peripheral blood mononuclear cells (PBMCs), sampled at new diagnosis, from a patient treated with antithyroid drugs. The DNA sequence is TGCAGTGCTAGAGAAAAGGGGCGGGGGAACACCGGGGAGCTGTTTTTT. The translation is CSAREKGRGNTGELFF.